Presented here are 28 T cell receptor beta chains from one specimen sequenced in a study of regulatory T cells. Amplification used 52 TRBV primers and 13 TRBJ primers. Repertoires were generated with immunoSEQ multiplex PCR, while TCRdb's copy carries only in-frame clones and drops some. The sample has some 17,000 clones, 92% seen once. Sequenced input: CD8+ T cells sorted from blood. The source of these receptors is a person under 35 with CD3G deficiency.

The V gene is TRBV13, the J gene TRBJ2-1; 12 nucleotides align to TRBD2. From germline, CDR1 is PRHDT and CDR2 FYEKMQ (reference sequence). V lost 7 bases, J lost 8 bases, and 18 bases stayed unmatched. The CDR3 contains 18 residues. CDR3 in DNA: TGTGCCAGCACCGGAACGGGGCTAGCGGGGGGGCCAACGGATGAGCAGTTCTTC. It translates to CASTGTGLAGGPTDEQFF.

This rearrangement joins TRBV5-1 to TRBJ2-7; D is unresolved. The germline V gene has CDR1 SGHRS and CDR2 YFSETQ. This CDR3 spans 15 amino acids. V dropped 1 base and J dropped 3 bases, with 14 bases sitting between them. CDR3 sequence: CASSLSTVPLYEQYF. The CDR3 DNA sequence: TGCGCCAGCAGCTTGAGTACAGTACCGCTCTACGAGCAGTACTTC.

The chain employs TRBV2 and TRBJ2-7; D is unclear. CDR3 size: 12 residues. V lost 5 bases to trimming and J lost 5 bases, with 10 bases between them. CDR1 is SNHLY and CDR2 is FYNNEI in the germline V gene. CDR3 nucleotides: TGTGCCAGCAGTTCAATTTCAGACGAGCAGTACTTC. Protein sequence: CASSSISDEQYF.

The V gene is TRBV4-1, the J gene TRBJ1-5, with a possible D match to TRBD1 (6 bases). The V end was cut by 2 bases, the J end by 6 bases, with 23 bases between. The germline gives CDR1 MGHRA, CDR2 YSYEKL. CDR3 length equals 18 residues. For the CDR3, the DNA is TGCGCCAGCAGCCAACGCCCCTACAACAGGGTCTACGGTCAGCCCCAGCATTTT. Its protein product is CASSQRPYNRVYGQPQHF.

The chain uses TRBV7-9 and TRBJ2-1; D is perhaps TRBD1 (6 bases). With 0 bases removed from V and 10 bases from J, the gap between germline ends came to 10 bases. Per germline, CDR1 SEHNR and CDR2 FQNEAQ (reference sequence). This CDR3 comprises 13 residues. CDR3 coding DNA: TGTGCCAGCAGCTTAGCCGTTACAGGGGAGCAGTTCTTC. Translated: CASSLAVTGEQFF. The full variable domain, its missing parts supplied by reference TRBV7-9 and TRBJ2-1, is DTGVSQNPRHKITKRGQNVTFRCDPISEHNRLYWYRQTLGQGPEFLTYFQNEAQLEKSRLLSDRFSAERPKGSFSTLEIQRTEQGDSAMYLCASSLAVTGEQFFGPGTRLTVL.

The CDR3 DNA reads as TGCGCCAGCAGCCTTACGGGGGGTGGGAACTATGGCTACACCTTC. Residues: CASSLTGGGNYGYTF. This sequence joins TRBV4-3 and TRBJ1-2, with D possibly TRBD1 on 5 matching bases. This CDR3 has 15 amino acids. The germline gives CDR1 LGHNA, CDR2 YSLEER. V gave up 4 bases and J gave up 2 bases, with 14 bases separating them.

The chain links TRBV6-1 to TRBJ1-1; D is undetermined. Germline assignment: CDR1 MNHNS and CDR2 SASEGT. V lost 4 bases, J lost 5 bases, and 11 bases lay in between. The CDR3 contains 13 residues. Written as DNA, the CDR3 is TGTGCCAGCAGTGCCGGGATAGTAACTGAAGCTTTCTTT. This gives the protein CASSAGIVTEAFF.

This clone was counted once. The chain is built from TRBV14 and TRBJ2-3; D gene ambiguous. There are 16 residues in the CDR3. The germline V gene encodes CDR1 SGHDN and CDR2 FVKESK. V dropped 0 bases and J dropped 0 bases, with 10 bases sitting between them. CDR3 bases: TGTGCCAGCAGCCAAGATTTGGATACTAGCACAGATACGCAGTATTTT. Protein product: CASSQDLDTSTDTQYF.

This clone has more than one count but fewer than ten. This chain connects TRBV19 to TRBJ2-1; either TRBD1 or TRBD2 may fit D (5 bases each). The length of the CDR3 is 19 residues. Per the germline V gene, CDR1 is LNHDA and CDR2 is SQIVND (reference sequence). The V gene lost 5 bases and the J gene lost 0 bases, with 23 bases spanning the gap. CDR3 sequence: CASSPHPGRWTSSYNEQFF. The CDR3 nucleotides read TGTGCCAGTAGTCCGCATCCGGGACGCTGGACCAGCTCCTACAATGAGCAGTTCTTC.

This clone was seen a single time. V is TRBV19 and J is TRBJ2-7; TRBD2 might be the D (6 bases). Trimming removed 3 bases from V and 0 bases from J, with 6 bases in between. Germline V lookup: CDR1 LNHDA, CDR2 SQIVND (reference sequence). This CDR3 comprises 13 residues. CDR3 in amino acids: CASSIGSSYEQYF. The CDR3 DNA sequence: TGTGCCAGTAGTATCGGGAGCTCCTACGAGCAGTACTTC.

This chain joins TRBV29-1 and TRBJ1-1; D ambiguous. Germline V gene lookup returns CDR1 SQVTM and CDR2 ANQGSEA. The CDR3 covers 11 residues. The ends were cut back, 4 bases at V and 3 bases at J, with 6 bases in the middle. CDR3 coding DNA: TGCAGCGTTGCGGTGGACACTGAAGCTTTCTTT. Protein: CSVAVDTEAFF.

V gene TRBV11-2 combines with J gene TRBJ2-2; possibly TRBD1 for D (6 bases). The CDR3 is 17 amino acids. Trimming removed 4 bases from V and 1 base from J, with 16 bases in between. Germline V gene data show CDR1 as SGHAT and CDR2 as FQNNGV. The CDR3 loop is CASSWVQGDLNTGELFF. The CDR3 DNA reads TGTGCCAGCAGCTGGGTACAGGGAGATCTGAACACCGGGGAGCTGTTTTTT.

The chain recombines TRBV6-1 with TRBJ2-2, with D uncertain. The CDR3 covers 12 residues. Trimming shortened V by 10 bases and J by 3 bases, and 9 bases separated the two germline ends. The germline V gene has CDR1 MNHNS and CDR2 SASEGT. The CDR3 is CAIRQHTGELFF. Here the CDR3 DNA reads TGTGCCATCCGGCAGCACACCGGGGAGCTGTTTTTT.

V usage is TRBV7-8 and J usage is TRBJ2-1, with D unclear. Germline CDR1 and CDR2: SGHVS and FQNEAQ. This CDR3 is 12 amino acids long. The germline V and J ends were trimmed by 5 bases and 6 bases, with 8 bases remaining between them. The CDR3 spells CASSRTVNEQFF. CDR3 coding DNA: TGTGCCAGCAGCCGGACGGTCAATGAGCAGTTCTTC.

The chain links TRBV28 to TRBJ2-7, with D tentatively TRBD2 (6 bases). Trimming shortened V by 6 bases and J by 2 bases, and 14 bases separated the two germline ends. The CDR3 has 14 amino acids. Germline V gene data show CDR1 as MDHEN and CDR2 as SYDVKM. The CDR3 loop is CASRPTREAYEQYF. As DNA, the CDR3 is TGTGCCAGCAGGCCCACGAGGGAGGCCTACGAGCAGTACTTC.

This clone showed up just once. This chain connects TRBV18 to TRBJ2-1; no reliable D call. CDR1 and CDR2 (germline): KGHSH, LQKENI. The CDR3 extends over 12 amino acids. Deletions cut 2 bases from V and 5 bases from J, with 4 bases between. The CDR3 region is CASSPDDNEQFF. The CDR3 bases are TGTGCCAGCTCACCAGACGACAATGAGCAGTTCTTC.

The chain couples TRBV5-1 to TRBJ2-5, with no clear D. Germline V gene data show CDR1 as SGHRS and CDR2 as YFSETQ. V dropped 2 bases and J dropped 5 bases, with 13 bases sitting between them. This CDR3 contains 14 residues. The CDR3 reads CASSFLLFGETQYF. The CDR3 nucleotides read TGCGCCAGCAGCTTCCTTCTATTTGGGGAGACCCAGTACTTC.

The chain couples TRBV5-1 to TRBJ2-7; D remains ambiguous. The CDR3 totals 15 residues. Trimming pared 0 bases from V and 0 bases from J, leaving 10 bases between. Germline V lookup: CDR1 SGHRS, CDR2 YFSETQ. The CDR3 bases are TGCGCCAGCAGCTTGGAATCACAGTTCTCCTACGAGCAGTACTTC. Protein: CASSLESQFSYEQYF.

In DNA, the CDR3 is TGTGCCAGCAGCGAGGGGCTCCCCTACGAGCAGTACTTC. This encodes CASSEGLPYEQYF. V and J are TRBV28 and TRBJ2-7; D assignment may be TRBD1 or TRBD2 (5 bases each). Germline CDR1 reads MDHEN; CDR2 reads SYDVKM. The CDR3 covers 13 residues. V lost 6 bases and J 2 bases, leaving 11 bases between the germline ends.

The genes are TRBV9 and TRBJ2-3; D is tentatively TRBD1 or TRBD2 (5 bases each). CDR3 length equals 14 residues. Germline V lookup: CDR1 SGDLS, CDR2 YYNGEE. Trimming pared 8 bases from V and 6 bases from J, leaving 19 bases between. Here the CDR3 reads CARGNGSRDDTQYF. Written as DNA, the CDR3 is TGTGCCAGAGGGAATGGTAGTCGGGACGATACGCAGTATTTT.

The chain uses TRBV6-6 and TRBJ2-7; a weak D match, TRBD2 (5 bases). V lost 2 bases and J 5 bases, leaving 7 bases between the germline ends. This CDR3 region has 12 residues. The germline gives CDR1 MNHNY, CDR2 SVGAGI (reference sequence). CDR3 protein: CASSYEADEQYF. CDR3 bases: TGTGCCAGCAGTTACGAAGCGGACGAGCAGTACTTC.

This chain links TRBV28 with TRBJ2-1, with a tentative D call TRBD1 (6 bases). V was cut by 2 bases and J by 9 bases, with 8 bases left in between. Germline CDR1 and CDR2: MDHEN and SYDVKM. The CDR3 is 12 residues long. The CDR3 loop reads CASSLIGGEQFF. In nucleotides, the CDR3 is TGTGCCAGCAGTTTAATAGGGGGTGAGCAGTTCTTC.

V usage is TRBV9 and J usage is TRBJ2-2, with D perhaps given as TRBD1 or TRBD2 (5 bases each). The CDR3 sequence is 14 residues long. In germline, CDR1 is SGDLS, CDR2 YYNGEE. Between the trimmed V and J ends, which lost 0 bases and 3 bases, there was a span of 6 bases. This CDR3 is CASSVGGYTGELFF. The CDR3 nucleotides read TGTGCCAGCAGCGTAGGGGGGTACACCGGGGAGCTGTTTTTT. Variable domain in full (rest from reference TRBV9 and TRBJ2-2): DSGVTQTPKHLITATGQRVTLRCSPRSGDLSVYWYQQSLDQGLQFLIQYYNGEERAKGNILERFSAQQFPDLHSELNLSSLELGDSALYFCASSVGGYTGELFFGEGSRLTVL.

The V and J genes are TRBV4-1 and TRBJ1-5; 8 bases fit TRBD1. Trimming removed 1 base from V and 6 bases from J; junction bases left unmatched: 5. Germline CDR1 reads MGHRA; CDR2 reads YSYEKL. The CDR3 totals 15 residues. This CDR3 reads CASSQAAQGGQPQHF. The CDR3 DNA reads TGCGCCAGCAGCCAAGCGGCACAGGGGGGTCAGCCCCAGCATTTT.

The CDR3 sequence is CASRLDSDDQAFF. Written as DNA, the CDR3 is TGTGCAAGTCGCCTAGATAGCGACGACCAAGCTTTCTTT. The rearrangement joins TRBV12-2 to TRBJ1-1. TRBV12-2 is termed a pseudogene. CDR3 length: 13 residues.

The V and J genes are TRBV9 and TRBJ2-7; D not resolved. The CDR3 runs to 15 residues. CDR1 is SGDLS and CDR2 is YYNGEE in the germline V gene. Trimming cost V 0 bases and J 1 base, with 11 bases left between them. DNA of the CDR3: TGTGCCAGCAGCGTAGGGGTAGGTACTTCCTACGAGCAGTACTTC. Translated, it gives CASSVGVGTSYEQYF.

The rearrangement joins TRBV9 to TRBJ2-1; no reliable D call. The CDR3 totals 11 residues. The V end lost 4 bases, the J end lost 8 bases, and 7 bases lay between the germline ends. CDR1 and CDR2 from the germline V gene are SGDLS and YYNGEE. DNA of the CDR3: TGTGCCAGCAGCTCTAGTGATGAGCAGTTCTTC. Translated, it gives CASSSSDEQFF.

V and J are TRBV7-2 and TRBJ2-7; possibly TRBD2 for D (7 bases). V lost 3 bases, J lost 0 bases, and 12 bases lay in between. The CDR3 totals 15 residues. Germline V gene data show CDR1 as SGHTA and CDR2 as FQGNSA. CDR3 amino acids: CASSLAGARSYEQYF. The CDR3 nucleotides read TGTGCCAGCAGCTTGGCGGGGGCCCGCTCCTACGAGCAGTACTTC.